This entry lists 5 T cell receptor beta chains sequenced from one sample in a study of CD8 T cells in Susac syndrome. Random hexamers primed reverse transcription of about 0.5 to 1 ug RNA. TCRdb redid the calling of the immunoSEQ multiplex PCR reads with MiXCR, one entry per CDR3 protein. The profile covers nearly 200,000 distinct CDR3 sequences, with about 96% appearing a single time and roughly 0.088% taken by the ten largest. The source material was CD4+ T cells from PBMCs. The receptors derive from a human donor with multiple sclerosis.

V gene TRBV3-1 combines with J gene TRBJ1-2; D gene uncertain. The CDR3 has 13 residues. Looked up from germline, CDR1 is LGHDT and CDR2 is YNNKEL (reference sequence). V was pared by 4 bases and J by 10 bases, with 16 bases between. The CDR3 DNA reads TGTGCCAGCAGCCCCCGGCGGGAACTCGCCTACACCTTC. It codes for CASSPRRELAYTF.

The chain employs TRBV20-1 and TRBJ1-6; tentatively, D is TRBD1 (5 bases). Trimming took off 3 bases at V and 9 bases at J, with 12 bases between the two ends. In germline, CDR1 is DFQATT, CDR2 SNEGSKA (reference sequence). CDR3 size: 13 residues. CDR3 sequence: CSARGQGSSPLHF. CDR3 nucleotides: TGCAGTGCTAGGGGGCAGGGTAGTTCACCCCTCCACTTT.

This chain connects TRBV18 to TRBJ2-5; TRBD1 aligns across 8 bases. Germline trimming cut 4 bases from V and 4 bases from J; bases unmatched to any gene: 5. The V gene's germline CDR1 is KGHSH and CDR2 LQKENI. CDR3 length: 14 amino acids. The chain's CDR3 is CASSLQGAPETQYF. Here the CDR3 DNA reads TGTGCCAGCTCACTCCAGGGGGCCCCAGAGACCCAGTACTTC.

This chain links TRBV11-2 with TRBJ2-1; D unresolved. This CDR3 has 8 amino acids. V gave up 9 bases and J gave up 7 bases, with 1 base separating them. Germline values: CDR1 SGHAT, CDR2 FQNNGV. The CDR3 spells CARNEQFF. The DNA of the CDR3 is TGTGCCAGAAATGAGCAGTTCTTC.

This sequence joins TRBV13 and TRBJ1-1, with D possibly TRBD1 on 5 matching bases. The V end was cut by 5 bases, the J end by 3 bases, with 7 bases between. Looked up from germline, CDR1 is PRHDT and CDR2 is FYEKMQ (reference sequence). This CDR3 contains 12 residues. The CDR3 DNA sequence: TGTGCCAGCAGCGCCAGGGACACTGAAGCTTTCTTT. It yields the protein CASSARDTEAFF.